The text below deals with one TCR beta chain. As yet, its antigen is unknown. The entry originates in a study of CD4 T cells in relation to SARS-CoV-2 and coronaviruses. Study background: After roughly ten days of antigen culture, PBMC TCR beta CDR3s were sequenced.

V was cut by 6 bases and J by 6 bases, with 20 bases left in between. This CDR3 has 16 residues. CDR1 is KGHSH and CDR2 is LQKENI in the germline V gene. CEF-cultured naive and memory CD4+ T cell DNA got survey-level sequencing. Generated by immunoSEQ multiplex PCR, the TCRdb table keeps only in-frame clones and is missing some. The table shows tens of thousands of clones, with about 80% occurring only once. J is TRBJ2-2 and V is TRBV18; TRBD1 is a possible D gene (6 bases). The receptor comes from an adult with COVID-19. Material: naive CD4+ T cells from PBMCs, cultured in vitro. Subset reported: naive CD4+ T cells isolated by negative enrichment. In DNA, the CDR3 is TGTGCCAGCTCGCGGTCCGGGACACCGGTCCCCGGGGAGCTGTTTTTT. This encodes CASSRSGTPVPGELFF.